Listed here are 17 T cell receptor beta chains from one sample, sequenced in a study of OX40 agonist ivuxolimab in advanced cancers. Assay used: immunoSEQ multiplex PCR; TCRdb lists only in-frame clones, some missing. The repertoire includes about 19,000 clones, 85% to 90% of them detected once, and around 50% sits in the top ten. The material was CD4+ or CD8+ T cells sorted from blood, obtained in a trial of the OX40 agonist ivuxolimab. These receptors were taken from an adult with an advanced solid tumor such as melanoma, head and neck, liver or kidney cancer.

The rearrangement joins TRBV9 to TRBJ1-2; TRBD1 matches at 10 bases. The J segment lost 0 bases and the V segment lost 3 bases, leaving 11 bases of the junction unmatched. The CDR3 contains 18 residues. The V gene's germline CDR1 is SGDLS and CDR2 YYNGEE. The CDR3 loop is CASSGGTGVSLPNYGYTF. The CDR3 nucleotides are TGTGCCAGCAGCGGAGGGACAGGGGTCTCCCTCCCTAACTATGGCTACACCTTC.

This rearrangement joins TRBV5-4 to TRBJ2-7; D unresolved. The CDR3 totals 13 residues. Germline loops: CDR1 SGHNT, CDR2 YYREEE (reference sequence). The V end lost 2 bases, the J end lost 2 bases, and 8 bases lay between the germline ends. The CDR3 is CASSFGPPYEQYF. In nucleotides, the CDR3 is TGTGCCAGCAGCTTTGGGCCTCCCTACGAGCAGTACTTC.

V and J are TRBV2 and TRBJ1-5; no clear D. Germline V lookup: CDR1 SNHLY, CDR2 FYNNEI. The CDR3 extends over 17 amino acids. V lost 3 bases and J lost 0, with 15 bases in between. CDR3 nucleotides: TGTGCCAGCAGTGATGGGGAGGGCGGATATAGCAATCAGCCCCAGCATTTT. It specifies CASSDGEGGYSNQPQHF.

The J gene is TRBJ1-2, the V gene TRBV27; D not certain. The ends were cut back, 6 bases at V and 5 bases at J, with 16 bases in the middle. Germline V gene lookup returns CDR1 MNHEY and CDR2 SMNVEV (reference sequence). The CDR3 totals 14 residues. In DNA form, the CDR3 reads TGTGCCAGCAGCCCAGCCGGCATGGGGTATGGCTACACCTTC. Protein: CASSPAGMGYGYTF.

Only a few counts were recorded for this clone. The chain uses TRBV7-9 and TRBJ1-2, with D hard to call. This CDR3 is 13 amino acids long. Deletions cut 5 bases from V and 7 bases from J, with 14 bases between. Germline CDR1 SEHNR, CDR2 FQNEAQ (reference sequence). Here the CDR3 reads CASSLPWAGGYTF. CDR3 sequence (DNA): TGTGCCAGCAGCCTTCCTTGGGCTGGTGGCTACACCTTC.

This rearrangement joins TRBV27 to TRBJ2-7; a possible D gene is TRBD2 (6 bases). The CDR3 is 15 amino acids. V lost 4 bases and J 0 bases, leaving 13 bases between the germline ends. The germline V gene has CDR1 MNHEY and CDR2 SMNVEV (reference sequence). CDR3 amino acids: CASSWVATSSYEQYF. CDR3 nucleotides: TGTGCCAGCAGTTGGGTCGCGACTAGCTCCTACGAGCAGTACTTC.

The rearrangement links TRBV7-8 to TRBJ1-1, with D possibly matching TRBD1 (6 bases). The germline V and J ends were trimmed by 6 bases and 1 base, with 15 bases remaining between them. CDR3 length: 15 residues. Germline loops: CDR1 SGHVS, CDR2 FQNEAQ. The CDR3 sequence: CASRLLVGGNTEAFF. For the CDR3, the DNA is TGTGCCAGCAGACTACTTGTAGGGGGGAACACTGAAGCTTTCTTT.

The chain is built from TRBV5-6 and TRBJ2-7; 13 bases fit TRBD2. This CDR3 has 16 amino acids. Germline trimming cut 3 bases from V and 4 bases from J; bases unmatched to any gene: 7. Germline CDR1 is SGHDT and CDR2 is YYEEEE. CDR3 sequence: CASSWGTSGNLYEQYF. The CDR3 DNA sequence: TGTGCCAGCAGCTGGGGGACTAGCGGGAATTTATACGAGCAGTACTTC.

DNA of the CDR3: TGTGCCAGCAGTCGCCTAGCGGGAGATCCGGATACGCAGTATTTT. It yields the protein CASSRLAGDPDTQYF. The V call is TRBV25-1, the J call TRBJ2-3, with 10 bases lining up with TRBD2. Germline loops: CDR1 MGHDK, CDR2 SYGVNS. Trimming at V came to 5 bases and at J to 6 bases, leaving 8 bases not matched to a gene. CDR3 length: 15 amino acids.

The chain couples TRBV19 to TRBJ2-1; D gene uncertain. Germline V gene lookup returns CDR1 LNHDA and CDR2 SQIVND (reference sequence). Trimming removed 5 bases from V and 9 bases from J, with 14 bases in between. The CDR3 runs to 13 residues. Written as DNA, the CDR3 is TGTGCCAGTAGTGTGGATCTCCTGGGTGAGCAGTTCTTC. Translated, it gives CASSVDLLGEQFF.

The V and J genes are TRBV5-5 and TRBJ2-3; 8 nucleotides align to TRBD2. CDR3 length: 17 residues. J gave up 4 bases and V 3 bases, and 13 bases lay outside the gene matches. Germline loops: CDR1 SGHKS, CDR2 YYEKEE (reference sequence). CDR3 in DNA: TGTGCCAGCAGCTCCCTTTTAGGCGGGGGGACTTCAGATACGCAGTATTTT. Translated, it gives CASSSLLGGGTSDTQYF.

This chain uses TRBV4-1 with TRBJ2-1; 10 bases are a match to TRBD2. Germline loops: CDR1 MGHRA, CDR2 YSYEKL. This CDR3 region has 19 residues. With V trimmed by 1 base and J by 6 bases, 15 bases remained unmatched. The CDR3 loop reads CASSQVSGGGLAGVNEQFF. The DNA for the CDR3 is TGCGCCAGCAGCCAAGTAAGCGGGGGGGGTCTAGCGGGAGTCAATGAGCAGTTCTTC.

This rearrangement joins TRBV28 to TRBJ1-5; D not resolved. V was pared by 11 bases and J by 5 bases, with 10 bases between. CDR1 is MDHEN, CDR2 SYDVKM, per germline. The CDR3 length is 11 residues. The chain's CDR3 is CARPTHQPQHF. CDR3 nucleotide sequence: TGTGCCCGCCCCACCCATCAGCCCCAGCATTTT.

In DNA form, the CDR3 reads TGTGCCAGCAGCCCTAGACAGGGCGATGGCTACACCTTC. It encodes CASSPRQGDGYTF. This sequence joins TRBV5-5 and TRBJ1-2; TRBD1 aligns across 7 bases. Unmatched junction bases numbered 6, after V lost 4 bases and J lost 6 bases. The CDR3 runs to 13 residues. Germline CDR1 SGHKS, CDR2 YYEKEE (reference sequence). The complete variable domain, with remaining parts taken from reference TRBV5-5 and TRBJ1-2, reads DAGVTQSPTHLIKTRGQQVTLRCSPISGHKSVSWYQQVLGQGPQFIFQYYEKEERGRGNFPDRFSARQFPNYSSELNVNALLLGDSALYLCASSPRQGDGYTFGSGTRLTVV.

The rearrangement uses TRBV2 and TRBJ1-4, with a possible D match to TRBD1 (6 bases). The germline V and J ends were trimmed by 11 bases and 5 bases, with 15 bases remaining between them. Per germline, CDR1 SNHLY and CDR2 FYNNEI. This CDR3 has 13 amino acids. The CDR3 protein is CAEKGQLNEKLFF. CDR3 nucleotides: TGTGCCGAAAAAGGACAGTTAAATGAAAAACTGTTTTTT.

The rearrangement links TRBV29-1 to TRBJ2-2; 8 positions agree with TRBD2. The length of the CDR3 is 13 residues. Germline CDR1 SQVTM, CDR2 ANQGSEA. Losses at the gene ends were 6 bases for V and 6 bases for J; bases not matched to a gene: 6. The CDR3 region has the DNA TGCAGCGTACGGGAGGGCCTTGCCGGGGAGCTGTTTTTT. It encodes CSVREGLAGELFF.

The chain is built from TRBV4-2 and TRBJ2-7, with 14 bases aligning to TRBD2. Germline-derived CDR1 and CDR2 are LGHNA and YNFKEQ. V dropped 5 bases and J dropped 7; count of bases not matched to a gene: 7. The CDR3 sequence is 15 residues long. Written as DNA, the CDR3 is TGTGCCAGCAGCTACGGGACTAGCGGGAGTGAAGAGCAGTACTTC. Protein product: CASSYGTSGSEEQYF.